These T cell receptor beta chains were read from a single sample in a study of cytomegalovirus exposure and HLA in healthy donors. This table comes from immunoSEQ multiplex PCR, and its TCRdb copy is limited to in-frame clones, with some not included. The table shows fewer than 200,000 clones, with about 89% occurring only once. Specimen: PBMCs. Receptors originate from a man in his thirties or forties in good health and CMV-seropositive. Both conserved end residues are part of each CDR3. D genes are given only for firm matches. For some rows the clone size is stated as once, few or many, or as a class when expanded; others skip it.

v_gene,d_gene,abundance,j_gene,CDR3aa,CDR3nt
TRBV15,TRBD2,.,TRBJ2-3,CATSREAGVVDTQYF,TGTGCCACCAGCAGAGAGGCGGGAGTGGTGGATACGCAGTATTTT
TRBV7-9,.,few,TRBJ1-5,CASSLGRDQPQHF,TGTGCCAGCAGCTTGGGCAGAGATCAGCCCCAGCATTTT
TRBV11-1,.,.,TRBJ2-7,CASSDTYEQYF,TGTGCCAGCAGCGATACCTACGAGCAGTACTTC
TRBV7-6,.,.,TRBJ1-5,CASSLVQGPNQPQHF,TGTGCCAGCAGCTTAGTACAGGGCCCTAATCAGCCCCAGCATTTT
TRBV18,TRBD1,.,TRBJ1-1,CASSASDRVYPEAFF,TGTGCCAGCTCAGCCTCGGACAGGGTCTACCCTGAAGCTTTCTTT
TRBV5-6,.,.,TRBJ1-2,CASSFTPPLFYTF,TGTGCCAGCAGCTTTACCCCCCCGCTTTTCTACACCTTC
TRBV27,TRBD2,once,TRBJ2-3,CASSLWGGFSDTQYF,TGTGCCAGCAGTTTATGGGGGGGATTCTCAGATACGCAGTATTTT
TRBV5-6,.,.,TRBJ1-6,CASSLEEDTAFQGPLHF,TGTGCCAGCAGCTTGGAAGAGGACACAGCCTTCCAGGGGCCCCTCCACTTT
TRBV6-5,.,.,TRBJ1-6,CASSYSNGTPLHF,TGTGCCAGCAGTTACTCGAACGGTACACCCCTCCACTTT
TRBV11-2,TRBD2,.,TRBJ2-1,CASSLDRGSSYNEQFF,TGTGCCAGCAGCTTAGATCGCGGGAGCTCCTACAATGAGCAGTTCTTC
TRBV7-8,TRBD1,.,TRBJ1-4,CASSLGGGTDEKLFF,TGTGCCAGCAGCTTAGGAGGCGGGACAGATGAAAAACTGTTTTTT
TRBV4-3,.,.,TRBJ1-1,CASSPRGLNTEAFF,TGCGCCAGCAGCCCCAGGGGATTAAACACTGAAGCTTTCTTT
TRBV5-4,.,.,TRBJ2-7,CASSSRSGSATYEQYF,TGTGCCAGCAGCTCAAGATCAGGCTCCGCTACCTACGAGCAGTACTTC
TRBV14,TRBD1,.,TRBJ2-1,CASSQVWGQGRFF,TGTGCCAGCAGCCAAGTGTGGGGACAGGGGAGGTTCTTC
TRBV5-6,TRBD2,.,TRBJ2-1,CASTKSGGVYNEQFF,TGTGCCAGCACCAAAAGCGGGGGGGTGTACAATGAGCAGTTCTTC
TRBV5-1,TRBD1,.,TRBJ1-5,CASSSGQGGNQPQHF,TGCGCCAGCAGCTCTGGACAGGGAGGTAATCAGCCCCAGCATTTT